The present entry profiles one T cell receptor (beta chain) with its context. Its specificity is unknown. Amplification used 60 Vbeta primers and 13 Jbeta primers. Generated by immunoSEQ multiplex PCR, the TCRdb table keeps only in-frame clones and is missing some. The sample lists 150,000 to 200,000 clones; about four fifths were seen once. The source of the sample is a study of cytomegalovirus exposure and HLA in healthy donors. Study summary: Across almost 400 genotyped donors, about 86% landed in the Caucasian-associated ancestry cluster. Findings and limits, study-wide: Earlier analysis looked at TCR beta V segments, and most were productive about 87% or about 30% of the time.

Sequences were obtained from PBMCs. The clonotype was recovered from a man between 50 and 59 years old in good health and CMV-seropositive.

CDR3 in DNA: TGTGCCAGCAGCGAAATGACAGGGAGAAATGAGCAGTTCTTC. Translated, it gives CASSEMTGRNEQFF. The chain has TRBV2 and TRBJ2-1; 7 bases are a match to TRBD1. The ends lost 6 bases at V and 7 bases at J; junction bases unmatched: 9. The CDR3 has 14 residues. Germline assignment: CDR1 SNHLY and CDR2 FYNNEI. Looking up the rest from reference TRBV2 and TRBJ2-1 gives the full variable domain: EPEVTQTPSHQVTQMGQEVILRCVPISNHLYFYWYRQILGQKVEFLVSFYNNEISEKSEIFDDQFSVERPDGSNFTLKIRSTKLEDSAMYFCASSEMTGRNEQFFGPGTRLTVL.